This T cell receptor (beta chain) was captured in a study of T cells in localized non-small cell lung cancer. Overall study results and limits: Analysis by sequencing included only one tumor region, so heterogeneity remains possible.

The CDR3 is made up of 11 amino acids. Trimming stripped 11 bases from V and 3 bases from J, with 10 bases between. Germline assignment: CDR1 MRHNA and CDR2 SNTAGT. This table comes from immunoSEQ multiplex PCR, and its TCRdb copy is limited to in-frame clones, with some not included. This repertoire shows 3,000 or so clones, just under 25% found once; its top ten account for about 16%. This clone was detected a few times. Its antigen remains unknown. Sequenced material: lung tumor tissue, taken before any cancer treatment. The source of this sequence is a male donor aged 60 or older with stage I lung adenocarcinoma. J is TRBJ2-5 and V is TRBV6-4; D perhaps matches TRBD1 (5 bases). The CDR3 reads CAFLREETQYF. For the CDR3, the DNA is TGTGCCTTCCTCAGGGAAGAGACCCAGTACTTC.